These 30 T cell receptor beta chains share one sample of origin, sequenced in a study of blood T cells in healthy people across ages. Then a second PCR, running roughly 7 to 11 cycles, was carried out with a sample-barcoded 5' primer and a J-beta primer mix. TCRdb itself ran the 5' RACE reads through MiXCR, one entry per CDR3 protein. The sample includes about 1.8 million distinct CDR3 sequences, roughly 50% of them seen just once. Material for sequencing was blood. The origin of the receptors is a woman aged 35 to 49 in good health.

CDR3 DNA: TGCAGCGTTCAAAAAACGGGACTAGCGGGGGGGCTATATGAGCAGTTCTTC. Its protein product is CSVQKTGLAGGLYEQFF. V is TRBV29-1 and J is TRBJ2-1; TRBD2 aligns across 16 bases. Germline V gene sequence: CDR1 SQVTM, CDR2 ANQGSEA. Trimming took 5 bases from V and 8 from J; bases not matched to a gene: 12. The CDR3 contains 17 residues.

The chain is built from TRBV7-6 and TRBJ2-1; 10 bases are a match to TRBD2. This CDR3 is 16 amino acids long. Germline CDR1 is SGHVS and CDR2 is FNYEAQ. With V trimmed by 5 bases and J by 4 bases, 8 bases remained unmatched. The CDR3 sequence: CASSATSSGGYNEQFF. The CDR3 DNA is TGTGCCAGCAGCGCTACCTCTAGCGGGGGATACAATGAGCAGTTCTTC.

The rearrangement links TRBV10-3 to TRBJ1-5, with D uncertain. Germline loops: CDR1 ENHRY, CDR2 SYGVKD. The CDR3 extends over 13 amino acids. The ends were cut back, 6 bases at V and 3 bases at J, with 9 bases in the middle. CDR3 region: CAIRFSVNQPQHF. The CDR3 DNA follows: TGTGCCATCAGGTTCTCAGTCAATCAGCCCCAGCATTTT.

This chain uses TRBV27 with TRBJ2-7, with 9 bases matching TRBD2. CDR1 is MNHEY and CDR2 is SMNVEV in the germline V gene (reference sequence). The length of the CDR3 is 15 residues. V was clipped by 5 bases and J by 2 bases; unmatched bases: 7. CDR3 residues: CASSPPGLAPYEQYF. For the CDR3, the DNA is TGTGCCAGCAGTCCGCCGGGACTAGCCCCCTACGAGCAGTACTTC.

A few counts support this clonotype. The chain has TRBV29-1 and TRBJ2-3, with 8 bases that match TRBD2. The length of the CDR3 is 15 residues. V dropped 0 bases and J dropped 2; count of bases not matched to a gene: 4. Germline V gives CDR1 SQVTM, CDR2 ANQGSEA. Here the CDR3 DNA reads TGCAGCGTTGAAGATCGCGGGGGGCTCACAGATACGCAGTATTTT. This gives the protein CSVEDRGGLTDTQYF.

This clonotype was detected only once. The chain carries TRBV28 and TRBJ2-3, with D perhaps assigned TRBD1 or TRBD2 (5 bases each). CDR3 length: 12 residues. Trimming took 3 bases from V and 7 from J, leaving 8 bases between them. Germline lookup yields CDR1 MDHEN and CDR2 SYDVKM. The chain's CDR3 is CASSLGEYTQYF. CDR3 in DNA: TGTGCCAGCAGTTTGGGGGAGTATACGCAGTATTTT.

This clonotype turned up a few times. V is TRBV4-1 and J is TRBJ1-6; D remains unclear. Germline loops: CDR1 MGHRA, CDR2 YSYEKL. Trimming pared 1 base from V and 0 bases from J, leaving 10 bases between. CDR3 length equals 17 residues. The chain's CDR3 is CASSQGSPASYNSPLHF. The CDR3 DNA reads as TGCGCCAGCAGCCAAGGGAGCCCTGCCTCCTATAATTCACCCCTCCACTTT.

The chain combines TRBV6-1 with TRBJ2-7; D not resolved. Germline CDR1 and CDR2: MNHNS and SASEGT. The CDR3 loop spans 14 amino acids. V lost 7 bases and J 0 bases, leaving 13 bases between the germline ends. CDR3 protein: CASMASASSYEQYF. In DNA form, the CDR3 reads TGTGCCAGCATGGCCAGCGCCAGCTCCTACGAGCAGTACTTC.

V usage is TRBV7-2 and J usage is TRBJ1-1, with D unclear. Trimming removed 2 bases at V and 6 bases at J, with 10 bases between. The CDR3 extends over 13 amino acids. CDR1 and CDR2 (germline): SGHTA, FQGNSA. The CDR3 spells CASSLRPGPEAFF. The CDR3 DNA reads as TGTGCCAGCAGCTTACGGCCCGGTCCTGAAGCTTTCTTT.

The CDR3 sequence is CASARGGTQETQYF. The CDR3 nucleotides are TGTGCCAGCGCGCGAGGGGGGACCCAAGAGACCCAGTACTTC. V and J are TRBV6-2 or TRBV6-3 and TRBJ2-5; D may be TRBD1 or TRBD2 (6 bases each). Germline V CDR1 and CDR2: MNHEY, SVGEGT. The CDR3 totals 14 residues. V was clipped by 8 bases and J by 1 base, with 14 bases between them.

The chain carries TRBV6-6 and TRBJ2-3; 8 bases agree with TRBD1. In germline, CDR1 is MNHNY, CDR2 SVGAGI (reference sequence). The CDR3 totals 15 residues. V was clipped by 6 bases and J by 1 base; unmatched bases: 6. The CDR3 protein is CASSQQGEGTDTQYF. The CDR3 DNA follows: TGTGCCAGCAGCCAACAGGGGGAAGGCACAGATACGCAGTATTTT.

J is TRBJ2-5 and V is TRBV15; D unclear. The V end was cut by 0 bases, the J end by 7 bases, with 6 bases between. CDR3 size: 12 residues. The germline CDR1 and CDR2 sequences are LNHNV and YYDKDF (reference sequence). The CDR3 bases are TGTGCCACCAGCAGAGATGTCGCGACCCAGTACTTC. Amino acids: CATSRDVATQYF.

The CDR3 protein is CASSQDHMVVGHDTQYF. The CDR3 DNA follows: TGCGCCAGCAGCCAGGACCACATGGTTGTAGGGCACGATACGCAGTATTTT. V is TRBV4-3 and J is TRBJ2-3; D is undetermined. The CDR3 is made up of 17 amino acids. The germline V gene encodes CDR1 LGHNA and CDR2 YSLEER. V lost 3 bases and J lost 6, with 22 bases in between.

The chain recombines TRBV4-2 with TRBJ1-1; the D is unclear. The germline V gene encodes CDR1 LGHNA and CDR2 YNFKEQ. With 2 bases removed from V and 0 bases from J, the gap between germline ends came to 13 bases. The CDR3 spans 16 residues. The DNA for the CDR3 is TGTGCCAGCAGCCAATCCCTGGGAGTGATGAACACTGAAGCTTTCTTT. Translating it yields CASSQSLGVMNTEAFF.

The V and J genes are TRBV29-1 and TRBJ1-5; D is possibly TRBD1 (5 bases). The CDR3 totals 12 residues. Germline assignment: CDR1 SQVTM and CDR2 ANQGSEA. Trimming took off 4 bases at V and 3 bases at J, with 7 bases between the two ends. The CDR3 DNA follows: TGCAGCGTTGGGGACCTCAATCAGCCCCAGCATTTT. It yields the protein CSVGDLNQPQHF.

This clonotype came up a few times. The chain joins TRBV9 to TRBJ2-5; the D gene is possibly TRBD1 (5 bases). This CDR3 comprises 16 residues. Germline CDR1 is SGDLS and CDR2 is YYNGEE. Trimming took 0 bases from V and 0 from J, leaving 12 bases between them. The CDR3 DNA is TGTGCCAGCAGCGTAGTAGGGGCTTTGTACCAAGAGACCCAGTACTTC. Amino acids: CASSVVGALYQETQYF.

This clonotype has at least ten counts. The chain recombines TRBV4-2 with TRBJ2-5; no reliable D call. The germline V gene has CDR1 LGHNA and CDR2 YNFKEQ. The CDR3 sequence is 14 residues long. With 0 bases removed from V and 1 base from J, the gap between germline ends came to 6 bases. Here the CDR3 reads CASSQEGFQETQYF. As DNA, the CDR3 is TGTGCCAGCAGCCAAGAGGGGTTCCAAGAGACCCAGTACTTC.

The CDR3 is CASSKGGQGWYEQYF. The CDR3 DNA is TGTGCCAGCAGCAAAGGGGGACAGGGATGGTACGAGCAGTACTTC. The chain recombines TRBV21-1 with TRBJ2-7; TRBD1, the table's D call, lacks a check against the DNA. TRBV21-1 is shown as a pseudogene. The CDR3 is 15 residues long.

V gene TRBV9 combines with J gene TRBJ2-1; 9 bases are shared with TRBD1. J was trimmed by 0 bases and V by 7 bases; bases with no gene match: 20. This CDR3 contains 20 residues. Germline lookup yields CDR1 SGDLS and CDR2 YYNGEE. In nucleotides, the CDR3 is TGTGCCAGCCAGCCAGCGGGACAGGGATCGAAAGGCAGCTCCTACAATGAGCAGTTCTTC. It codes for CASQPAGQGSKGSSYNEQFF.

V is TRBV7-9 and J is TRBJ1-1; weak D call: TRBD1 (5 bases). Germline values: CDR1 SEHNR, CDR2 FQNEAQ (reference sequence). V was clipped by 2 bases and J by 1 base, with 11 bases between them. The CDR3 contains 15 residues. The CDR3 coding sequence is TGTGCCAGCAGCTTATGGGGGTCCGCGAACACTGAAGCTTTCTTT. The encoded protein is CASSLWGSANTEAFF.

This clonotype was seen more than once but under ten times. This chain connects TRBV3-1 to TRBJ1-1; 8 nucleotides line up with TRBD1. V dropped 6 bases and J dropped 1; count of bases not matched to a gene: 4. This CDR3 spans 14 amino acids. CDR1 and CDR2 from the germline V gene are LGHDT and YNNKEL (reference sequence). CDR3 sequence reads: CASRQGGANTEAFF. The CDR3 bases are TGTGCCAGCAGACAGGGGGGGGCGAACACTGAAGCTTTCTTT.

The chain recombines TRBV12-3 or TRBV12-4 with TRBJ2-1; TRBD1 aligns across 8 bases. V lost 5 bases to trimming and J lost 3 bases; unmatched junction nucleotides: 6. The CDR3 is made up of 15 amino acids. CDR3 residues: CASSPRQGHYNEQFF. As DNA, the CDR3 is TGTGCCAGCAGTCCACGACAGGGGCACTACAATGAGCAGTTCTTC.

The chain carries TRBV20-1 and TRBJ2-1, with 13 bases fitting TRBD2. J gave up 6 bases and V 4 bases, and 6 bases lay outside the gene matches. The CDR3 contains 15 residues. CDR1 and CDR2 (germline): DFQATT, SNEGSKA (reference sequence). This CDR3 is CSAKGLAGAPNEQFF. CDR3 DNA: TGCAGTGCTAAAGGACTAGCGGGGGCCCCCAATGAGCAGTTCTTC.

This chain links TRBV6-5 with TRBJ2-7, with D tentatively TRBD1 (7 bases). CDR3 length: 14 amino acids. V dropped 2 bases and J dropped 7 bases, with 15 bases sitting between them. Germline V gives CDR1 MNHEY, CDR2 SVGAGI. This CDR3 reads CASSYVRGRDEQYF. The CDR3 nucleotides are TGTGCCAGCAGTTACGTAAGGGGGCGGGATGAGCAGTACTTC.

The chain recombines TRBV29-1 with TRBJ2-3; D may correspond to TRBD1 or TRBD2 (5 bases each). The germline gives CDR1 SQVTM, CDR2 ANQGSEA. The V and J ends lost 6 bases and 2 bases respectively, with 15 bases between them. This CDR3 has 14 residues. The CDR3 loop reads CSVAGTSVTDTQYF. The CDR3 DNA reads as TGCAGCGTCGCCGGGACGTCCGTCACAGATACGCAGTATTTT.

The genes are TRBV28 and TRBJ2-5; 7 nucleotides agree with TRBD1. This CDR3 is 15 amino acids long. Looked up from germline, CDR1 is MDHEN and CDR2 is SYDVKM. Trimming took 6 bases from V and 0 from J; bases not matched to a gene: 7. The CDR3 loop is CASRPGTAYQETQYF. The DNA of the CDR3 is TGTGCCAGCAGACCTGGGACAGCTTACCAAGAGACCCAGTACTTC.

V and J are TRBV25-1 and TRBJ1-1; D is undetermined. CDR1 and CDR2 (germline): MGHDK, SYGVNS. The CDR3 is 13 amino acids. The CDR3 is CATRIRGNTEAFF. The CDR3 DNA sequence: TGTGCTACTCGCATTCGAGGGAACACTGAAGCTTTCTTT.

The chain links TRBV3-1 to TRBJ1-2; TRBD1 aligns across 8 bases. The CDR3 is 15 amino acids. V shed 4 bases, J shed 7 bases, and the junction held 11 bases outside the gene matches. Germline assignment: CDR1 LGHDT and CDR2 YNNKEL (reference sequence). CDR3 sequence: CASSPRFQGAGGYTF. The CDR3 nucleotides are TGTGCCAGCAGCCCTAGATTTCAGGGGGCAGGTGGCTACACCTTC.

The rearrangement uses TRBV5-1 and TRBJ2-4; 7 nucleotides line up with TRBD1. With the DNA end fitting TRBJ2-7 better, the J assignment may be wrong. CDR1 and CDR2 from the germline V gene are SGHRS and YFSETQ. The CDR3 covers 16 residues. The CDR3 loop reads CASSVGWRTGNYEQYF. In DNA, the CDR3 is TGCGCCAGCAGTGTGGGGTGGCGGACAGGAAACTACGAGCAGTACTTC.

The chain uses TRBV20-1 and TRBJ2-1, with TRBD1 matching 8 bases. CDR3 length: 15 amino acids. Germline values: CDR1 DFQATT, CDR2 SNEGSKA (reference sequence). Unmatched junction bases numbered 7, after V lost 5 bases and J lost 1 base. The CDR3 sequence: CSAGDRTRSYNEQFF. The CDR3 region has the DNA TGCAGTGCTGGGGACAGGACTCGTTCCTACAATGAGCAGTTCTTC.